This T cell receptor beta chain was obtained from a study of response to subunit inactivated influenza vaccine. One entry per CDR3 protein, called by TCRdb with MiXCR from the RT-PCR reads. The sample yields about 240,000 distinct CDR3 sequences, about 12% seen once. This CDR3 is 10 amino acids long. Germline V gives CDR1 MNHNY, CDR2 SVGAGI (reference sequence). Trimming shortened V by 6 bases and J by 3 bases, and 2 bases separated the two germline ends. This clonotype was counted only a few times. Here the sequenced sample was non-naive T cells sorted from PBMCs, taken 14 to 15 days before vaccination. The clonotype originates from a man aged 45 to 65 who received an inactivated influenza vaccine. The rearrangement uses TRBV6-6 and TRBJ1-1; no definite D call. The CDR3 here is CASRDTEAFF. The CDR3 DNA sequence: TGTGCCAGCAGAGACACTGAAGCTTTCTTT.